This T cell receptor beta chain was retrieved from a study of T cells in Graves' hyperthyroidism and ophthalmopathy. Using RNA transcripts as the source, TCR beta CDR3 regions were amplified. The HTBI primer set was used in a first-round RT-PCR of the TCR CDR3. A single record per CDR3 protein comes from TCRdb applying MiXCR to the multiplex PCR reads. The data show about 400,000 distinct CDR3 sequences, about 15% seen once. The sample holds many counts of this clonotype. CDR1 MNHEY and CDR2 SMNVEV come from the germline V gene (reference sequence). The CDR3 has 12 amino acids. The V end was cut by 9 bases, the J end by 10 bases, with 15 bases between.

Sequenced input: blood. This TCR was sampled from a woman aged 18-29 years with Graves' hyperthyroidism that later progressed to Graves' ophthalmopathy. The chain recombines TRBV27 with TRBJ1-4, with TRBD1 as a possible D gene (5 bases). CDR3 bases: TGTGCCAGATCCAGGGTGTTCGGAAAACTGTTTTTT. Protein: CARSRVFGKLFF.